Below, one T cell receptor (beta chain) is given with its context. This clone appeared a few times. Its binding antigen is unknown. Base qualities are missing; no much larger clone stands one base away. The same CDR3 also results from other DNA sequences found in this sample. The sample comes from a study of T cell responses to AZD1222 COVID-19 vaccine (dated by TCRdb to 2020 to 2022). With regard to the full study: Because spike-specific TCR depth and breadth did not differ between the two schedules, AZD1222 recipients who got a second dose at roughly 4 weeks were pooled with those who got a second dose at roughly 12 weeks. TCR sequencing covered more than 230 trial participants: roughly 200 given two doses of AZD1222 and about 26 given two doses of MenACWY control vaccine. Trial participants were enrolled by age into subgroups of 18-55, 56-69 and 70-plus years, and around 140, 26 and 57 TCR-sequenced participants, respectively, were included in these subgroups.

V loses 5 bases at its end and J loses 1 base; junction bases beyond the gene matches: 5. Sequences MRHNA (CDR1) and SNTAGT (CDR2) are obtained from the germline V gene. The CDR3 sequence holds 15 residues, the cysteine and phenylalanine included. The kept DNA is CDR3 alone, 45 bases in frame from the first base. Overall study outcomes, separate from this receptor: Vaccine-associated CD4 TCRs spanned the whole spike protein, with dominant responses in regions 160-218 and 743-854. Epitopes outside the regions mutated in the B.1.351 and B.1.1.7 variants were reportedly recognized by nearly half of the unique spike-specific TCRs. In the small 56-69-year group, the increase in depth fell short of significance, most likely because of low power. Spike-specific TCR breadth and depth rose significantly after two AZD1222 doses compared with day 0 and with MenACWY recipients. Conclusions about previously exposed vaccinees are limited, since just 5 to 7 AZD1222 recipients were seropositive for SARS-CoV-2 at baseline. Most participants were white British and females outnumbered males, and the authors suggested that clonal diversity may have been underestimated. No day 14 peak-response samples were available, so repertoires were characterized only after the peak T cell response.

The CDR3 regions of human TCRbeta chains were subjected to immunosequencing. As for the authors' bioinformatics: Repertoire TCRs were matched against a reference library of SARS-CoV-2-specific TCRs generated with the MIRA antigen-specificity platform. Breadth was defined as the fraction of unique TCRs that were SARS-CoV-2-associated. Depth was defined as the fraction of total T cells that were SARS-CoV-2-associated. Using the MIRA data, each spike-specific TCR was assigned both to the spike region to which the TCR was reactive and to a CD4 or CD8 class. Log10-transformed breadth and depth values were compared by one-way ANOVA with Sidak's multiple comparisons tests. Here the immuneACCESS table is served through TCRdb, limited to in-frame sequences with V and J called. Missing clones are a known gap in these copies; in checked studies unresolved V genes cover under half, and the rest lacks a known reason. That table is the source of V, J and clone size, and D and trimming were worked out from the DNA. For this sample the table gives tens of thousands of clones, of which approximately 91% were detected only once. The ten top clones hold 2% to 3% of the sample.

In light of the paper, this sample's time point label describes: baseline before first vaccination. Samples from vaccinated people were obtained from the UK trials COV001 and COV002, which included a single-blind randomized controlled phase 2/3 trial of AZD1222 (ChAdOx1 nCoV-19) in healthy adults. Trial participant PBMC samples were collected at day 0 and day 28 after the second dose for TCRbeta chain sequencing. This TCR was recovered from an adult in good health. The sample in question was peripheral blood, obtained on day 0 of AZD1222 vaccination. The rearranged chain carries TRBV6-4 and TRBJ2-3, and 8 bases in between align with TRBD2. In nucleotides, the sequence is TGTGCCAGCAGTCCGAGCGGGGGAGGCACAGATACGCAGTATTTT. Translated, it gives CASSPSGGGTDTQYF.